Sequencing of this TCR beta chain was carried out in a study of blood T cell repertoires in COVID-19. All recovered Cohort 3 donors got two negative PCRs, got clearance, or saw symptom resolution. Study processing details: Researchers report that nucleated cell counts were estimated from reference gene primer amplification. Assay used: immunoSEQ multiplex PCR; TCRdb lists only in-frame clones, some missing. The DNA gave D and trimming, while V, J and clone size come from that table. The data contain a few hundred thousand clones, roughly 86% of them seen just once; the ten biggest clones take up around 1%. The CDR3 contains 18 residues. Germline CDR1 SGHTA, CDR2 FQGNSA. Between the trimmed V and J ends, which lost 4 bases and 7 bases, there was a span of 23 bases.

This sequence originates from a woman aged 25-40 years who had recovered from COVID-19. The chain carries TRBV7-2 and TRBJ1-6, with a tentative D call TRBD1 (5 bases). Sequencing was performed on PBMCs or T cells enriched from blood (not recorded which). CDR3 residues: CASSSQRWGGEQNSPLHF. The DNA of the CDR3 is TGTGCCAGCAGCTCCCAGCGTTGGGGGGGAGAACAAAATTCACCCCTCCACTTT.